This TCR beta chain was obtained from a study of blood T cells in healthy people across ages. The study isolated at least 6.5 million PBMCs from each sample. With a J-beta primer mix and a sample-barcoded 5' primer, a second PCR ran about 7 to 12 cycles. TCRdb re-derived calls from the 5' RACE reads in MiXCR, one entry per CDR3 protein. The sample lists about 1.7 million distinct CDR3 sequences; roughly 27% were seen once. The table lists this clonotype with many counts. Its target is unknown. V lost 3 bases and J lost 3, with 6 bases in between. Per germline, CDR1 SQVTM and CDR2 ANQGSEA. The CDR3 is made up of 11 amino acids. The study, taken as a whole, reports: Because sorting was not performed, PBMCs prevented conclusive naive versus antigen-experienced comparison. Older age coincided with a roughly linear decline in TCR beta diversity per million T cells.

The source material was blood. The clonotype was recovered from a woman aged 25 to 39 in good health. The V call is TRBV29-1, the J call TRBJ2-7; D gene unclear. DNA of the CDR3: TGCAGCGTTGAGGGATACTACGAGCAGTACTTC. This gives the protein CSVEGYYEQYF.